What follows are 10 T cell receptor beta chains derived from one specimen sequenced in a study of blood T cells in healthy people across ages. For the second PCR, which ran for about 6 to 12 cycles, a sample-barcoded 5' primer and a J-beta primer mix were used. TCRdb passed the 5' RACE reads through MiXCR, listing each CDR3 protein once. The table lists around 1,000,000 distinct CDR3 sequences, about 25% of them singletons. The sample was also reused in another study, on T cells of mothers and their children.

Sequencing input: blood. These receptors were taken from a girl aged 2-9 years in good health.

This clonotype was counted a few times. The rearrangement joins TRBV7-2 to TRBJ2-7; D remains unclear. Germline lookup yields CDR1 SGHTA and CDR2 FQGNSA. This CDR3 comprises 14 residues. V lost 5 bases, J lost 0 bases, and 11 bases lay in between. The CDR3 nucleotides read TGTGCCAGCAGCCGGTGGGTCTCCTCCTACGAGCAGTACTTC. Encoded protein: CASSRWVSSYEQYF.

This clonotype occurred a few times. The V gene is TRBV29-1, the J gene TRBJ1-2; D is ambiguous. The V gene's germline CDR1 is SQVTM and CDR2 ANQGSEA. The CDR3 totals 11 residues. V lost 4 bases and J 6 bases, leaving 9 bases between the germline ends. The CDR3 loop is CSVVRENGYTF. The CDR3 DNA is TGCAGCGTTGTGAGGGAGAATGGCTACACCTTC.

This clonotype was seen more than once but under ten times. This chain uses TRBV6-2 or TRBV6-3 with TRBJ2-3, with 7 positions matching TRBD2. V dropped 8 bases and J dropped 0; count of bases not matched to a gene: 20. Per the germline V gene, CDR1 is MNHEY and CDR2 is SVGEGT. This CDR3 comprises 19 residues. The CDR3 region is CASEGGDISSGPSTDTQYF. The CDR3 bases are TGTGCCAGCGAAGGTGGGGATATATCTAGCGGACCTAGCACAGATACGCAGTATTTT.

The CDR3: CASSYMGLAYNEQFF. CDR3 nucleotides: TGTGCCAGCAGTTATATGGGACTAGCGTACAATGAGCAGTTCTTC. The rearrangement uses TRBV6-2 or TRBV6-3 and TRBJ2-1; TRBD2 matches 10 bases. In germline, CDR1 is MNHEY, CDR2 SVGEGT. The V and J ends lost 3 bases and 4 bases, in that order; junction bases with no gene match: 3. The CDR3 loop spans 15 amino acids.

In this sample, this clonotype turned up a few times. The CDR3 protein is CASSLQGPNTGELFF. DNA for the CDR3: TGCGCCAGCAGCTTGCAGGGCCCGAACACCGGGGAGCTGTTTTTT. The V gene is TRBV5-1, the J gene TRBJ2-2; D perhaps matches TRBD1 (5 bases). From germline, CDR1 is SGHRS and CDR2 YFSETQ. The CDR3 length is 15 residues. The V end was cut by 1 base, the J end by 0 bases, with 7 bases between.

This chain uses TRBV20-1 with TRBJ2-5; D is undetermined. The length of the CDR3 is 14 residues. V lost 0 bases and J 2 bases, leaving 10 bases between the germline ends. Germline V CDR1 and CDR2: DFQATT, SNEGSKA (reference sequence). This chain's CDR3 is CSARDPQGQETQYF. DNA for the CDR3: TGCAGTGCTAGAGACCCACAAGGGCAAGAGACCCAGTACTTC.

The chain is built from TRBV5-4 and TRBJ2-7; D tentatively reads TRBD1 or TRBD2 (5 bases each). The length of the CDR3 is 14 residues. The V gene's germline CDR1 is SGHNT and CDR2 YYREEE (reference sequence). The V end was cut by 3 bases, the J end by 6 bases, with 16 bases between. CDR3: CASSSGTAVGEQYF. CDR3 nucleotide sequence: TGTGCCAGCAGCTCCGGGACCGCAGTGGGCGAGCAGTACTTC.

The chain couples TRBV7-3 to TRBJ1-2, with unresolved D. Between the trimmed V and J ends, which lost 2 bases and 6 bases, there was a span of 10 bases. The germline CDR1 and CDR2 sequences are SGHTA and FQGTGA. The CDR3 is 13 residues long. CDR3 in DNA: TGTGCCAGCAGCTTACAAGACTCCGATGGCTACACCTTC. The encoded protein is CASSLQDSDGYTF.

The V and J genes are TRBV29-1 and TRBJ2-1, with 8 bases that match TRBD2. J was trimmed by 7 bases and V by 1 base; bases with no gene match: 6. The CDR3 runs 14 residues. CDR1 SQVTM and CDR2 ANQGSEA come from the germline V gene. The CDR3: CSVEVSGSGNEQFF. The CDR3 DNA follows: TGCAGCGTTGAAGTAAGCGGGAGTGGAAATGAGCAGTTCTTC.

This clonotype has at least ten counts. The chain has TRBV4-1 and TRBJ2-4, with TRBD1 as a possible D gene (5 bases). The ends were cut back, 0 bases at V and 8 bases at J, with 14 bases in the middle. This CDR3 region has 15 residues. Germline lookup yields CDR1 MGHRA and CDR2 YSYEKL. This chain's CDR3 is CASSQDGRGTDIQYF. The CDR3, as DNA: TGCGCCAGCAGCCAAGACGGTAGGGGCACGGACATTCAGTACTTC.